The TCR beta chain described here comes from a study of blood T cell repertoires in COVID-19. For the study at large: Sources were T cells, B-cell-depleted T cells, or PBMCs; the material itself was cDNA or gDNA.

CDR1 is MDHEN, CDR2 SYDVKM, per germline. This CDR3 has 11 residues. Trimming took off 4 bases at V and 5 bases at J, with 5 bases between the two ends. TCRdb's copy holds only in-frame clones and misses some; the assay was immunoSEQ multiplex PCR. The data show approximately 200,000 clones, approximately 90% seen once. On this clone itself: Other nucleotide sequences from this sample produce the same CDR3.

The source material was peripheral blood. The chain links TRBV28 to TRBJ1-2; no definite D call. The source is a woman aged 30 to 39 with acute or convalescent COVID-19. The CDR3 DNA reads TGTGCCAGCAGTTCCAATTATGGCTACACCTTC. It is translated as CASSSNYGYTF.